The 14 T cell receptor beta chains below were found in one sample sequenced in a study of shared clonotypes between healthy human individuals. Libraries were prepared by immunoSEQ multiplex PCR; TCRdb keeps only in-frame clonotypes and omits some of them. This table has about 1,500,000 clones, around 95% appearing once. The sample consisted of naive CD4+ T cells sorted from blood. Subset of the sample: CD45RA+ positively selected. Every receptor here comes from a man under 40 in good health.

The J gene is TRBJ2-5, the V gene TRBV5-1; possible D gene TRBD2, 6 bases. This CDR3 spans 16 amino acids. The germline V gene encodes CDR1 SGHRS and CDR2 YFSETQ. Between the trimmed V and J ends, which lost 0 bases and 5 bases, there was a span of 17 bases. Here the CDR3 reads CASSLELGGMGETQYF. The DNA of the CDR3 is TGCGCCAGCAGCTTGGAATTGGGCGGGATGGGTGAGACCCAGTACTTC. The full variable domain, its missing parts supplied by reference TRBV5-1 and TRBJ2-5, is KAGVTQTPRYLIKTRGQQVTLSCSPISGHRSVSWYQQTPGQGLQFLFEYFSETQRNKGNFPGRFSGRQFSNSRSEMNVSTLELGDSALYLCASSLELGGMGETQYFGPGTRLLVL.

The CDR3 nucleotides are TGTGCCAGCAGTCGGACAGGGGAAATTTACAATGAGCAGTTCTTC. Its translation: CASSRTGEIYNEQFF. The rearrangement links TRBV7-2 to TRBJ2-1; 9 bases are shared with TRBD1. The V segment lost 6 bases and the J segment 4 bases; nucleotides outside the gene matches: 7. Germline V gives CDR1 SGHTA, CDR2 FQGNSA. CDR3 length: 15 amino acids.

This clone was seen a single time. Here the CDR3 DNA reads TGTGCCAGCAGTGGTGGGGACAGGAGGTACCAAGAGACCCAGTACTTC. This sequence encodes CASSGGDRRYQETQYF. V and J are TRBV2 and TRBJ2-5; 8 bases agree with TRBD1. The CDR3 extends over 16 amino acids. CDR1 is SNHLY and CDR2 is FYNNEI in the germline V gene. V lost 4 bases and J lost 0; bases outside the gene matches: 7.

About this clone: The sample has other DNA sequences that encode this CDR3 too. The rearrangement uses TRBV28 and TRBJ2-1; D is undetermined. CDR1 and CDR2 (germline): MDHEN, SYDVKM. The CDR3 covers 12 residues. V lost 5 bases, J lost 6 bases, and 8 bases lay in between. CDR3 DNA sequence: TGTGCCAGCAGTCTAGTAGGCAATGAGCAGTTCTTC. Protein: CASSLVGNEQFF.

The chain combines TRBV6-6 with TRBJ2-1, with D perhaps TRBD1 (6 bases). The CDR3 is 14 amino acids. Trimming shortened V by 4 bases and J by 4 bases, and 11 bases separated the two germline ends. Germline values: CDR1 MNHNY, CDR2 SVGAGI (reference sequence). DNA for the CDR3: TGTGCCAGCAGTTTCTCGGACAGATACAATGAGCAGTTCTTC. This encodes CASSFSDRYNEQFF.

CDR3 region: CASSRGLAVLYNEQFF. Written as DNA, the CDR3 is TGCGCCAGCAGCCGGGGACTAGCGGTCCTCTACAATGAGCAGTTCTTC. V usage is TRBV4-1 and J usage is TRBJ2-1, with 11 bases identical to TRBD2. J lost 3 bases, V lost 4 bases, and 5 bases had no gene match. The CDR3 runs to 16 residues. Germline V lookup: CDR1 MGHRA, CDR2 YSYEKL.

V is TRBV10-3 and J is TRBJ2-3; D might be TRBD2 (5 bases). The V gene's germline CDR1 is ENHRY and CDR2 SYGVKD. There are 14 residues in the CDR3. Trimming pared 3 bases from V and 4 bases from J, leaving 11 bases between. The CDR3 sequence: CAISDPGSADTQYF. CDR3 bases: TGTGCCATCAGTGACCCGGGAAGCGCAGATACGCAGTATTTT.

The genes are TRBV7-9 and TRBJ1-1, with a possible D match to TRBD1 (6 bases). Trimming cost V 4 bases and J 4 bases, with 10 bases left between them. The CDR3 is 13 residues long. Germline CDR1 and CDR2: SEHNR and FQNEAQ (reference sequence). CDR3 sequence: CASSSTGSTEAFF. The DNA for the CDR3 is TGTGCCAGCAGCTCCACAGGGAGCACTGAAGCTTTCTTT.

This chain connects TRBV11-2 to TRBJ2-7; TRBD2 matches at 9 bases. The CDR3 has 15 amino acids. Per germline, CDR1 SGHAT and CDR2 FQNNGV. V lost 5 bases and J lost 6; bases outside the gene matches: 11. This CDR3 reads CASSPGDLAGSEQYF. The CDR3 DNA reads as TGTGCCAGCAGCCCCGGGGATCTAGCGGGAAGCGAGCAGTACTTC.

The rearrangement joins TRBV7-9 to TRBJ2-3; 7 nucleotides align to TRBD1. Germline V gene lookup returns CDR1 SEHNR and CDR2 FQNEAQ (reference sequence). The CDR3 totals 13 residues. The trim removed 6 bases at V and 3 bases at J, leaving 3 bases unmatched. This chain's CDR3 is CASSLGQTDTQYF. The CDR3 DNA reads as TGTGCCAGCAGTTTGGGACAGACAGATACGCAGTATTTT.

The chain is built from TRBV6-5 and TRBJ2-7; TRBD1 agrees at 9 bases. The CDR3 loop spans 13 amino acids. CDR1 MNHEY and CDR2 SVGAGI come from the germline V gene. With V trimmed by 8 bases and J by 0 bases, 2 bases remained unmatched. Written as DNA, the CDR3 is TGTGCCAGCGGACAGGGGAACTCCTACGAGCAGTACTTC. Protein product: CASGQGNSYEQYF.

The chain uses TRBV5-1 and TRBJ2-1; TRBD1 might be the D (7 bases). The CDR3 is 15 amino acids. Trimming cost V 4 bases and J 4 bases, with 15 bases left between them. CDR1 is SGHRS and CDR2 is YFSETQ in the germline V gene. The CDR3 DNA follows: TGCGCCAGCAGCCCCGTGACAGGGACTTACAATGAGCAGTTCTTC. Translated: CASSPVTGTYNEQFF.

J is TRBJ2-3 and V is TRBV25-1; 10 nucleotides agree with TRBD2. The CDR3 extends over 15 amino acids. V lost 4 bases, J lost 5 bases, and 6 bases stayed unmatched. CDR1 MGHDK and CDR2 SYGVNS come from the germline V gene. The CDR3 spells CASSVTSGIGDTQYF. The CDR3 DNA follows: TGTGCCAGCAGTGTCACTAGCGGGATAGGAGATACGCAGTATTTT.

This rearrangement joins TRBV29-1 to TRBJ2-7; 8 nucleotides align to TRBD2. Germline trimming cut 5 bases from V and 5 bases from J; bases unmatched to any gene: 5. The CDR3 loop spans 12 amino acids. Germline-derived CDR1 and CDR2 are SQVTM and ANQGSEA. The CDR3 loop reads CSVPGLVNEQYF. The DNA of the CDR3 is TGCAGCGTTCCGGGACTAGTTAACGAGCAGTACTTC.